Listed below are T cell receptor beta chains from one sample, sequenced in a study of T-cell memory formation after mild COVID-19. From the 5' RACE reads, TCRdb called clonotypes with MiXCR, one entry per CDR3 protein. The sample yields 550,000 to 600,000 distinct CDR3 sequences, roughly 22% seen once. Input material: PBMCs or a T cell subset sorted from them (not recorded which). These receptors were obtained from an adult woman who had mild COVID-19 (a few samples of this study predate the infection). Cell type and time point are not known. The CDR3 runs from the conserved cysteine through the conserved F or W. Fields, in order: clone size, V gene, J gene, D gene, CDR3 protein, CDR3 DNA. The D gene is left open where the match is weak. Rows give clone size only sometimes, using once, few, many, or a class for an expanded clone.

>.|TRBV6-5|TRBJ2-7|.
CASSLLRDGYEQYF
TGTGCCAGCAGCCTACTCCGGGACGGATACGAGCAGTACTTC
>few|TRBV5-1|TRBJ2-7|TRBD1
CASSLLQGSYEQYF
TGCGCCAGCAGCTTGCTACAGGGGTCCTACGAGCAGTACTTC
>.|TRBV4-2|TRBJ2-7|.
CASSQGLGSHEQYF
TGTGCCAGCAGCCAGGGACTGGGAAGTCACGAGCAGTACTTC
>.|TRBV6-2/TRBV6-3|TRBJ1-2|.
CASTRTANYGYTF
TGTGCCAGCACTCGAACAGCCAACTATGGCTACACCTTC
>.|TRBV9|TRBJ1-2|TRBD1
CASSVGGTGSYGYTF
TGTGCCAGCAGCGTAGGCGGGACAGGGTCCTATGGCTACACCTTC
>.|TRBV7-3|TRBJ2-1|.
CASSLMSAGVKNEQFF
TGTGCCAGCAGCTTAATGTCGGCAGGGGTGAAAAATGAGCAGTTCTTC
>.|TRBV7-2|TRBJ1-4|TRBD1
CASSLGLGQGYHF
TGTGCCAGCAGCTTAGGGCTGGGACAGGGTTACCATTTT
>many|TRBV5-6|TRBJ2-7|.
CASSDPPGRISYEQYF
TGTGCCAGCTCCGATCCTCCCGGGAGAATCTCCTACGAGCAGTACTTC
>.|TRBV12-3/TRBV12-4|TRBJ2-2|.
CASSPRRQGINTGELFF
TGTGCCAGCAGCCCCAGGAGGCAGGGGATTAACACCGGGGAGCTGTTTTTT
>.|TRBV29-1|TRBJ1-1|.
CSAITGSTEAFF
TGCAGCGCAATAACAGGGAGCACTGAAGCTTTCTTT